This T cell receptor (beta chain) was recovered during a study of human T cells and chemical hapten exposure (dated by TCRdb to about 2021). The study in broad terms: For sensitization, 2% DPC in acetone was applied to a 2 cm by 2 cm area of upper inner arm skin. Patients additionally received weekly therapeutic DPC doses to the scalp throughout the approximately 25-week study period. Patch testing was performed on the upper back with Finn chambers containing 0.01% DPC, and the patch tests were scored after 6 days according to International Contact Dermatitis Research Group standards. The mostly female patient cohort included alopecia areata with under or over 50% scalp involvement, alopecia totalis and alopecia universalis. The libraries were sequenced as a pool, and the TCR yield per sample differed mostly because of small variations in library volumes within the pool. In alopecia patients, the study followed how the peripheral blood TCR repertoire changed in vivo over primary and secondary sensitization to diphenylcyclopropenone (DPC), a hapten. Patient blood was sampled pre-sensitization (week 0) and at 2, 6 and about 24 weeks after DPC sensitization. For TCR sequencing, blood came from 25 to 35 alopecia patients at anywhere from one to four time points (pre-sensitization, 2, 6 and 24 weeks). The paper as a whole reports these results and caveats: Because every patient had alopecia, a presumed autoimmune disease, the patients' immune response might differ from that of healthy individuals. DPC sensitization did not change the number of TCRs with a frequency above 1 in 1000, and there was no evidence of changes in global repertoire structure. Expanded TCRs formed significantly more large CDR3 similarity clusters than pre-sensitization or healthy control sets, consistent with antigen-driven responses. Patch test score was positively correlated with the number of PT1 expanded TCRs, with significance at thresholds 8, 16 and 32 but not at 4. After repeated subsampling, changes were observed in the strength of the expansion versus patch-test correlation and in the threshold at which the correlation became significant.

For CDR1 and CDR2, the germline V gene lists SGHTA and FQGNSA. V sheds 3 bases and J sheds 0 bases, leaving 14 bases between their ends. The CDR3 runs 17 amino acids, cysteine and phenylalanine included. CDR3 DNA only is kept here, 51 bases in frame from base 1. Remarks on this clonotype: There is no known antigen for this receptor. No base quality information exists; no much larger clone differs at one position.

Libraries came from RACE. Sequencing used a NextSeq 500. Library preparation attached unique molecular identifiers to individual cDNA molecules for quantitative, reproducible TCR counting. Each blood RNA sample was used to sequence both TCR alpha and TCR beta chains. The study's processing was this. A median of roughly 99,000 TCRs per sample was observed, with a range of 23,224 to 690,600. V, J and CDR3 annotation of the TCR reads was performed with the Decombinator software suite. For the PS versus PT1 abundance plots, all samples were subsampled to the same number of TCRs (28,000). Expanded TCRs were defined as absent before sensitization and observed at least eight times at the 2-week time point. TCRdb ran its own pipeline on the public reads, namely fastp trimming at Q25 and MiXCR clone calling, and kept in-frame beta chains. Here each entry gathers all rows of one CDR3 protein and keeps the most common genes and DNA. None of the V and J calls come from the authors' own analysis; TCRdb made them. The sample contains tens of thousands of distinct CDR3 sequences, approximately 10% of them found a single time. The ten largest make up 5% to 6.5% of the sample.

Taken with the paper, the label for time point translates to: pre-sensitization, week 0. The label giving this sample's treatment or condition can be read as: therapeutic diphenylcyclopropenone sensitization with weekly scalp DPC. At every patch-test visit, the blood draw took place before the patch test was put on. To be eligible, patients had to be aged 18 to 70, diagnosed with alopecia and judged suitable for DPC therapy, while pregnant patients were excluded. Total RNA was isolated from unfractionated whole blood collected in Tempus Blood RNA tubes. The source material was whole blood, sampled in connection with sensitization to the hapten diphenylcyclopropenone (DPC). The sequence links TRBV7-2 to TRBJ1-4; no D gene can be assigned with confidence. The source is a man aged 25-45 years with alopecia areata. Some clones in this sample may be carry-over from other donors' samples. The CDR3 has the sequence CASSLGPGRPTNEKLFF. The sequenced DNA is TGTGCCAGCAGCTTGGGTCCCGGACGGCCAACTAATGAAAAACTGTTTTTT.